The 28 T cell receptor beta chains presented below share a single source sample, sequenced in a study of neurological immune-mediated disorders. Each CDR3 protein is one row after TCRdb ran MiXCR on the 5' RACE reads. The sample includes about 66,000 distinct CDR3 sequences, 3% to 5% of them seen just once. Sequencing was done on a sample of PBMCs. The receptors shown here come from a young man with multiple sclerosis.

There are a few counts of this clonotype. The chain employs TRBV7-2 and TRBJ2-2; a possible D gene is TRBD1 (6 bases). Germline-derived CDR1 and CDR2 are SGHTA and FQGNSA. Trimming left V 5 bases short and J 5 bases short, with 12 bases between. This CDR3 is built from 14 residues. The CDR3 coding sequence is TGTGCCAGCAGCCCCGGACAGCTAACCGGGGAGCTGTTTTTT. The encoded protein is CASSPGQLTGELFF. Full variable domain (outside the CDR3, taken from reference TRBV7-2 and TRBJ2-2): GAGVSQSPSNKVTEKGKDVELRCDPISGHTALYWYRQSLGQGLEFLIYFQGNSAPDKSGLPSDRFSAERTGGSVSTLTIQRTQQEDSAVYLCASSPGQLTGELFFGEGSRLTVL.

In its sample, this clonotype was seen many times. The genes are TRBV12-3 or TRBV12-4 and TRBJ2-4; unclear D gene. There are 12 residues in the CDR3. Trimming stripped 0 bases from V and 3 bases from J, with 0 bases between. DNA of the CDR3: TGTGCCAGCAGTTTAGCCAAAAACATTCAGTACTTC. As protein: CASSLAKNIQYF.

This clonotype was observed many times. The CDR3 nucleotides are TGCAGCGCGGGGGTCGGGGCGCCCTGGGGCTACGAGCAGTACTTC. Translated, it gives CSAGVGAPWGYEQYF. The chain carries TRBV29-1 and TRBJ2-7; D may be TRBD2 (6 bases). The V gene's germline CDR1 is SQVTM and CDR2 ANQGSEA. Between the trimmed V and J ends, which lost 7 bases and 3 bases, there was a span of 22 bases. CDR3 length equals 15 residues.

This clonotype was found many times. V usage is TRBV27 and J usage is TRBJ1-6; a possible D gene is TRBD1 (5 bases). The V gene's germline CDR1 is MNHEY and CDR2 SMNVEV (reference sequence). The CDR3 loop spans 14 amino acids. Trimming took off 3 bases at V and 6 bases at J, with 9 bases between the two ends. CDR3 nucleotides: TGTGCCAGCAGTTTCCAGGGCGTTAATTCACCCCTCCACTTT. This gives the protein CASSFQGVNSPLHF.

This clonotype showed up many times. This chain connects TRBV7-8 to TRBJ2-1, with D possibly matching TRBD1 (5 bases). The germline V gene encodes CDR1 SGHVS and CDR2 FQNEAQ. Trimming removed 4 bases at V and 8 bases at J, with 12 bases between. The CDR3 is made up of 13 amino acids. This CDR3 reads CASSSTRTHEQFF. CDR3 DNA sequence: TGTGCCAGCAGCTCGACTCGGACACATGAGCAGTTCTTC.

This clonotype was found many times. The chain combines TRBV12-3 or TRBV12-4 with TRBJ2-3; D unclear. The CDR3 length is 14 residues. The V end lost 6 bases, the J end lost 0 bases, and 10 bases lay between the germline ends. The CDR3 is CASSRHPSTDTQYF. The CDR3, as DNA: TGTGCCAGCAGCCGCCACCCTAGCACAGATACGCAGTATTTT.

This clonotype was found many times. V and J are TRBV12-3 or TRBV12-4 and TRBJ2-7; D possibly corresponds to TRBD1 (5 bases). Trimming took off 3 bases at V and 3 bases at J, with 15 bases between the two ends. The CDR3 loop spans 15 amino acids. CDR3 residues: CASSLASGIIYEQYF. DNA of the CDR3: TGTGCCAGCAGTTTGGCGTCAGGGATCATCTACGAGCAGTACTTC.

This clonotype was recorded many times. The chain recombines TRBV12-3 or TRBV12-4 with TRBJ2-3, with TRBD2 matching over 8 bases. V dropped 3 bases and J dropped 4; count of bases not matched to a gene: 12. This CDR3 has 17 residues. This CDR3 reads CASSFTRGGGPADTQYF. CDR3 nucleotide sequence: TGTGCCAGCAGTTTTACACGGGGCGGGGGGCCCGCAGATACGCAGTATTTT.

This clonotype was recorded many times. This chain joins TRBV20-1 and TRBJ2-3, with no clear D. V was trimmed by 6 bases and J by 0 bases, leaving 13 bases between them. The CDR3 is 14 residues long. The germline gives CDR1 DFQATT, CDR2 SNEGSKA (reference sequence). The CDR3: CSAPDGSSTDTQYF. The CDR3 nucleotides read TGCAGTGCCCCGGACGGTTCTAGCACAGATACGCAGTATTTT.

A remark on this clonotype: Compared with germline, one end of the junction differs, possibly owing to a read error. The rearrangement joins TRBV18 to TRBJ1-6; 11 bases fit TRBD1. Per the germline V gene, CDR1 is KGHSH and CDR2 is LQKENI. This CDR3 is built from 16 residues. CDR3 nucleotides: TGTGCCAGCTCACCACCCGGACAGGGGGCAGATTCACCCCTCAACTTT. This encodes CASSPPGQGADSPLNF.

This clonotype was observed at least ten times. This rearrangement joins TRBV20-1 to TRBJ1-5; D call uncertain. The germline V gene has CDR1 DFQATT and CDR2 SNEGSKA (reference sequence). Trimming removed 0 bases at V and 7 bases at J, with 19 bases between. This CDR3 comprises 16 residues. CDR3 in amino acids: CSARDSTLGSGQPQHF. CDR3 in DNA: TGCAGTGCTAGAGATAGTACGTTGGGGAGCGGACAGCCCCAGCATTTT.

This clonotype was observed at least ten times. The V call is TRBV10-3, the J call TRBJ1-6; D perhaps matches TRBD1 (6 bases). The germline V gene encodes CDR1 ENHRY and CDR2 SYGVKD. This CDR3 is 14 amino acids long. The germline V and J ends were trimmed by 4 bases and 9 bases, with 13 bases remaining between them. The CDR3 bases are TGTGCCATCAGTGCACAGGGTCGGGGTTCACCCCTCCACTTT. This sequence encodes CAISAQGRGSPLHF.

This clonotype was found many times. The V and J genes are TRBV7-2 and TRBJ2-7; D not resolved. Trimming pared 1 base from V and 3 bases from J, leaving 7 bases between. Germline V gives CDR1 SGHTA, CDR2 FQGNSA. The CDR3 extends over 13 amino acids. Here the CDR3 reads CASSLERDYEQYF. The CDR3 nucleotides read TGTGCCAGCAGCTTAGAAAGGGACTACGAGCAGTACTTC.

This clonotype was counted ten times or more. CDR3 bases: TGTGCCAGCAGCTCGACTTGGAGGGTAACGGGCACTGAAGCTTTCTTT. Amino acid sequence: CASSSTWRVTGTEAFF. The chain combines TRBV7-2 with TRBJ1-1; D remains unclear. Germline V gives CDR1 SGHTA, CDR2 FQGNSA. Trimming cost V 4 bases and J 4 bases, with 19 bases left between them. The CDR3 has 16 residues.

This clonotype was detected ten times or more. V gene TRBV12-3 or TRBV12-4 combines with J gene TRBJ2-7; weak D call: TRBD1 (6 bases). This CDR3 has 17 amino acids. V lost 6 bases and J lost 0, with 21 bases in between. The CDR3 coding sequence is TGTGCCAGCAGAACCAGGACAGACCCAAAAAGCTCCTACGAGCAGTACTTC. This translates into CASRTRTDPKSSYEQYF.

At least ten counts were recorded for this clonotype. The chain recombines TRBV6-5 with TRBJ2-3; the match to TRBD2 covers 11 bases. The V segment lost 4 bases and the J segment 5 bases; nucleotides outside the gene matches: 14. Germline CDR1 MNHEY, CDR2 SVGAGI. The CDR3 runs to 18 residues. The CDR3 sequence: CASSFGTSGGGTRDTQYF. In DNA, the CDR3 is TGTGCCAGCAGTTTCGGGACTAGCGGAGGGGGTACACGAGATACGCAGTATTTT.

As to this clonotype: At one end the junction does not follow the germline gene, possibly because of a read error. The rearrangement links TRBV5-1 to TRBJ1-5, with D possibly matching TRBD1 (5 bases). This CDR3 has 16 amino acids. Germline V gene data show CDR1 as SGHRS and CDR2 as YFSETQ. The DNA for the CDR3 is TGCGCCAGCAGCTTGGAAGGGACGGATAGCAATCAGCCCCAGAATTTT. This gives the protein CASSLEGTDSNQPQNF.

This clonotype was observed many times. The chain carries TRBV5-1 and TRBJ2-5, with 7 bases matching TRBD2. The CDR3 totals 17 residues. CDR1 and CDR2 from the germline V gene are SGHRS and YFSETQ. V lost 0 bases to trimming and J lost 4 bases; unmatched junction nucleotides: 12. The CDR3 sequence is CASSLGSSGPVLETQYF. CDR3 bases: TGCGCCAGCAGCTTGGGGAGTAGCGGGCCTGTTTTAGAGACCCAGTACTTC. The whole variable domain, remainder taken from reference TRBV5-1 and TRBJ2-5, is KAGVTQTPRYLIKTRGQQVTLSCSPISGHRSVSWYQQTPGQGLQFLFEYFSETQRNKGNFPGRFSGRQFSNSRSEMNVSTLELGDSALYLCASSLGSSGPVLETQYFGPGTRLLVL.

Written as DNA, the CDR3 is TGTGCCAGCAGCCAAACCCCGGTAGCTTACGAGCAGTACTTC. This codes for CASSQTPVAYEQYF. This chain connects TRBV12-3 or TRBV12-4 to TRBJ2-7; no clear D. The V gene lost 6 bases and the J gene lost 4 bases, with 16 bases spanning the gap. This CDR3 is 14 amino acids long.

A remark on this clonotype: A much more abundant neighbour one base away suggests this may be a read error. Written as DNA, the CDR3 is TGTGCCAGAAGAGGCGGGGAGCTGTTTTTT. This gives the protein CARRGGELFF. The chain couples TRBV6-6 to TRBJ2-2; D remains unclear. The CDR3 runs to 10 residues. V lost 9 bases and J lost 7, with 6 bases in between. Germline CDR1 and CDR2: MNHNY and SVGAGI (reference sequence).

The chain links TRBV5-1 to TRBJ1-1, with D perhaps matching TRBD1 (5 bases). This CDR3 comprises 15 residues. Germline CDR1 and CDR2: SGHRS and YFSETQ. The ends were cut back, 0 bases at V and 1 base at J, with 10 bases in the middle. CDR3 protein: CASSLGGTANTEAFF. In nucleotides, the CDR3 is TGCGCCAGCAGCTTGGGCGGGACGGCGAACACTGAAGCTTTCTTT.

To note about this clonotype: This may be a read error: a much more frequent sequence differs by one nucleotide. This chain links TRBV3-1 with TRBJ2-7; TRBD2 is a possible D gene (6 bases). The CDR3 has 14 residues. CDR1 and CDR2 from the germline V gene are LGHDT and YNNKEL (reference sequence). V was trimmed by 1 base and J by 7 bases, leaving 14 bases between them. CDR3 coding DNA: TGTGCCAGCAGCCAAGTCGTGGGAGGCCAAGAGCAGTACTTC. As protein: CASSQVVGGQEQYF.

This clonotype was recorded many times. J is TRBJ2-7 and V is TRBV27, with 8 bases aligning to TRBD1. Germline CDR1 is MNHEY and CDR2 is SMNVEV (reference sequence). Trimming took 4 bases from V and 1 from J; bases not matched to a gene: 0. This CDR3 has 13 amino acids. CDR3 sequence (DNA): TGTGCCAGCAGTTACAGGGGGTCCTACGAGCAGTACTTC. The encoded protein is CASSYRGSYEQYF.

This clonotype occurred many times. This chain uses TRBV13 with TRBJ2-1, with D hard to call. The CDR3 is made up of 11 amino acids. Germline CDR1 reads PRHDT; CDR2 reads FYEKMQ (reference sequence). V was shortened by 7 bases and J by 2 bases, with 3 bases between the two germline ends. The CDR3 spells CASTAYNEQFF. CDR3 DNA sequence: TGTGCCAGCACAGCCTACAATGAGCAGTTCTTC.

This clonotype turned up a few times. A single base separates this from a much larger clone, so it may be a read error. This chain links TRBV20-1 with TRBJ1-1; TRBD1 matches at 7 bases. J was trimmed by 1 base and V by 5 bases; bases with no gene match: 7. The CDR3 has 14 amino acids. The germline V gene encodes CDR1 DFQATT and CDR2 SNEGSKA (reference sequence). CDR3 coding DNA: TGCAGTGCTTACGAACAGGGGACGAACACTGAAGCTTTCTTT. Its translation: CSAYEQGTNTEAFF.

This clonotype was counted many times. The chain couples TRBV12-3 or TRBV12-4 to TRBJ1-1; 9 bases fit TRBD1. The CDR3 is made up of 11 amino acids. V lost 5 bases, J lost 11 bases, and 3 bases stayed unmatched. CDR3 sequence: CASSGQGRAFF. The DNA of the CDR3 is TGTGCCAGCAGTGGACAGGGGCGTGCTTTCTTT.

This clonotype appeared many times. CDR3 loop: CASSFGQETQYF. CDR3 bases: TGTGCCAGCAGTTTTGGCCAGGAGACCCAGTACTTC. This chain joins TRBV2 and TRBJ2-5; D not resolved. The V gene lost 5 bases and the J gene lost 5 bases, with 9 bases spanning the gap. In germline, CDR1 is SNHLY, CDR2 FYNNEI. The CDR3 totals 12 residues.

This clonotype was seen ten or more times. CDR3 residues: CSAGSNYGYTF. DNA of the CDR3: TGCAGTGCCGGCTCAAATTATGGCTACACCTTC. V gene TRBV20-1 combines with J gene TRBJ1-2, with D hard to call. Germline assignment: CDR1 DFQATT and CDR2 SNEGSKA (reference sequence). The V gene lost 6 bases and the J gene lost 5 bases, with 10 bases spanning the gap. There are 11 residues in the CDR3.